Following are 24 T cell receptor beta chains from one sample sequenced in a study of human T cells and chemical hapten exposure (dated by TCRdb to about 2021). The time point label of this sample denotes: patch test 1, 2 weeks after DPC sensitization. Sample treatment or condition, as interpreted from the label and publication: therapeutic diphenylcyclopropenone sensitization with weekly scalp DPC. Library preparation used RACE. Instrument on record: NextSeq 500. TCRdb redid the processing of the public reads, applying fastp at Q25 and MiXCR, and retained in-frame beta chains. Records with the same CDR3 protein are collapsed into one entry carrying the most frequent genes and DNA. This sample lists around 120,000 distinct CDR3 sequences; about 10% were detected once. Around 3.6% of the sample is taken by the ten largest. This sample comprised whole blood, obtained in connection with sensitization to the hapten diphenylcyclopropenone (DPC). The receptors come from a woman between 40 and 50 years old with alopecia areata. Some clones in this sample may be carry-over from other donors' samples.

This clonotype was seen many times. The CDR3 DNA follows: TGTGCCAGCATTACCCCGGGACAAAACACTGAAGCTTTCTTT. It translates to CASITPGQNTEAFF. The rearrangement links TRBV6-5 to TRBJ1-1, with D possibly matching TRBD1 (6 bases). There are 14 residues in the CDR3. Germline CDR1 and CDR2: MNHEY and SVGAGI. V was pared by 7 bases and J by 2 bases, with 14 bases between.

At least ten counts were recorded for this clonotype. V usage is TRBV7-2 and J usage is TRBJ2-3, with 8 bases aligning to TRBD1. The trim removed 5 bases at V and 4 bases at J, leaving 14 bases unmatched. Germline V gives CDR1 SGHTA, CDR2 FQGNSA. This CDR3 has 17 amino acids. The CDR3 region is CASSVYRGSKAADTQYF. Here the CDR3 DNA reads TGTGCCAGCAGCGTCTACAGGGGGTCGAAAGCCGCAGATACGCAGTATTTT.

The V gene is TRBV4-3, the J gene TRBJ2-5; D unresolved. Germline V gene sequence: CDR1 LGHNA, CDR2 YSLEER. This CDR3 region has 13 residues. V was shortened by 0 bases and J by 4 bases, with 6 bases between the two germline ends. The CDR3 here is CASSQDLVETQYF. DNA for the CDR3: TGCGCCAGCAGCCAAGATCTAGTAGAGACCCAGTACTTC.

This clonotype was counted only a few times. The J gene is TRBJ1-3, the V gene TRBV18, with 11 bases that match TRBD1. The CDR3 is made up of 16 amino acids. Germline V CDR1 and CDR2: KGHSH, LQKENI. The V and J ends lost 3 bases and 5 bases, in that order; junction bases with no gene match: 6. CDR3 bases: TGTGCCAGCTCACCGACCCGGACAGGGGGCCGAAACACCATATATTTT. It encodes CASSPTRTGGRNTIYF. Drawing the rest from reference TRBV18 and TRBJ1-3, the complete variable domain is NAGVMQNPRHLVRRRGQEARLRCSPMKGHSHVYWYRQLPEEGLKFMVYLQKENIIDESGMPKERFSAEFPKEGPSILRIQQVVRGDSAAYFCASSPTRTGGRNTIYFGEGSWLTVV.

This clonotype has ten or more counts. CDR3 residues: CASSQTPSGASYEQYF. The CDR3 nucleotides are TGTGCCAGTAGTCAAACCCCTAGCGGGGCCTCCTACGAGCAGTACTTC. V and J are TRBV19 and TRBJ2-7, with TRBD2 matching over 9 bases. The CDR3 extends over 16 amino acids. Germline V lookup: CDR1 LNHDA, CDR2 SQIVND (reference sequence). The V and J ends lost 5 bases and 0 bases, in that order; junction bases with no gene match: 8.

Remarks on this clonotype: Given a much more abundant clone one base away, this may be a read error. The chain employs TRBV7-8 and TRBJ2-2, with unresolved D. This CDR3 spans 17 amino acids. The V gene's germline CDR1 is SGHVS and CDR2 FQNEAQ. Trimming took off 0 bases at V and 0 bases at J, with 11 bases between the two ends. The CDR3 is CASSLARGWTNTGELFF. DNA for the CDR3: TGTGCCAGCAGCTTAGCGCGTGGGTGGACGAACACCGGGGAGCTGTTTTTT.

A few counts support this clonotype. The V gene is TRBV20-1, the J gene TRBJ2-1; 13 bases line up with TRBD2. The junction had 9 bases not matched to a gene; V was cut back by 7 bases and J by 12 bases. The germline V gene encodes CDR1 DFQATT and CDR2 SNEGSKA (reference sequence). The CDR3 extends over 13 amino acids. The CDR3 sequence is CSVPGLAGSGQFF. The CDR3 DNA reads TGCAGTGTTCCGGGACTAGCGGGAAGTGGGCAGTTCTTC.

This clonotype was found a few times. This sequence joins TRBV19 and TRBJ2-3; 13 bases align to TRBD2. Germline CDR1 reads LNHDA; CDR2 reads SQIVND (reference sequence). This CDR3 is built from 16 residues. After removal of 9 bases from V and 0 bases from J, the junction contained 6 bases not matched to a gene. The CDR3 bases are TGTGCCAGCTCGGGGACTAGCGGGACTAGCACAGATACGCAGTATTTT. Its protein is CASSGTSGTSTDTQYF.

This clonotype was counted only a few times. The chain links TRBV20-1 to TRBJ2-7; D uncertain. V lost 6 bases and J lost 7, with 22 bases in between. Germline assignment: CDR1 DFQATT and CDR2 SNEGSKA (reference sequence). CDR3 size: 14 residues. This chain's CDR3 is CSADGPDSGREQYF. Written as DNA, the CDR3 is TGCAGTGCCGACGGCCCTGACTCCGGTAGAGAGCAGTACTTC.

This clonotype was counted many times. The V and J genes are TRBV4-3 and TRBJ1-1; D remains unclear. The CDR3 spans 13 residues. Germline CDR1 reads LGHNA; CDR2 reads YSLEER. V lost 3 bases and J 10 bases, leaving 15 bases between the germline ends. CDR3 loop: CASSHDPRAGAFF. Written as DNA, the CDR3 is TGCGCCAGCAGCCACGACCCCCGGGCCGGAGCTTTCTTT.

This clonotype was detected many times. The V gene is TRBV6-6, the J gene TRBJ1-4; D unresolved. The CDR3 runs 14 residues. Per the germline V gene, CDR1 is MNHNY and CDR2 is SVGAGI (reference sequence). V lost 5 bases to trimming and J lost 5 bases, with 12 bases between them. This chain's CDR3 is CASSETELNEKLFF. In DNA form, the CDR3 reads TGTGCCAGCAGTGAGACCGAGCTCAATGAAAAACTGTTTTTT.

This clonotype was seen a few times. The V and J genes are TRBV12-3 or TRBV12-4 and TRBJ1-5; maybe TRBD1 (6 bases). CDR3 length: 11 amino acids. Trimming cost V 5 bases and J 9 bases, with 8 bases left between them. CDR3 bases: TGTGCCAGCAGTATGACAGGGCCCCAGCATTTT. Translating gives CASSMTGPQHF.

This clonotype was counted a few times. The rearrangement links TRBV18 to TRBJ2-7; no clear D gene. Germline CDR1 and CDR2: KGHSH and LQKENI. The CDR3 totals 13 residues. V gave up 2 bases and J gave up 6 bases, with 11 bases separating them. The CDR3 DNA follows: TGTGCCAGCTCACCAGTCTCTTCCACCGAGCAGTACTTC. Its translation is CASSPVSSTEQYF.

In this sample, this clonotype turned up many times. The V gene is TRBV2, the J gene TRBJ2-2; D unresolved. There are 14 residues in the CDR3. Trimming left V 8 bases short and J 6 bases short, with 16 bases between. Germline CDR1 reads SNHLY; CDR2 reads FYNNEI. The CDR3 coding sequence is TGTGCCAGCGCCTCCACCCCAGCGCCCGGGGAGCTGTTTTTT. Translation gives CASASTPAPGELFF.

This clonotype was seen many times. The chain is built from TRBV7-2 and TRBJ1-2; D gene ambiguous. The V and J ends lost 3 bases and 4 bases respectively, with 9 bases between them. From germline, CDR1 is SGHTA and CDR2 FQGNSA. The CDR3 runs to 13 residues. CDR3 in amino acids: CASSFVLPYGYTF. In nucleotides, the CDR3 is TGTGCCAGCAGCTTCGTCTTACCCTATGGCTACACCTTC.

This clonotype has just a few counts. The rearrangement joins TRBV7-2 to TRBJ2-3; D not resolved. V was pared by 8 bases and J by 1 base, with 13 bases between. CDR3 length: 14 amino acids. The germline V gene has CDR1 SGHTA and CDR2 FQGNSA. CDR3 nucleotide sequence: TGTGCCAGCCATCAACAGCGACGCACAGATACGCAGTATTTT. It codes for CASHQQRRTDTQYF.

This clonotype was seen ten or more times. The rearrangement joins TRBV2 to TRBJ2-7; possibly TRBD1 or TRBD2 for D (5 bases each). V was cut by 10 bases and J by 0 bases, with 22 bases left in between. The CDR3 covers 16 residues. CDR1 and CDR2 (germline): SNHLY, FYNNEI. Here the CDR3 DNA reads TGTGCCACCCTCGACTTAGGGACGGGAAGCTCCTACGAGCAGTACTTC. Protein: CATLDLGTGSSYEQYF.

This clonotype turned up a few times. The rearrangement links TRBV11-3 to TRBJ2-1, with D hard to call. The CDR3 is 13 amino acids. The germline V and J ends were trimmed by 4 bases and 2 bases, with 6 bases remaining between them. Germline V gives CDR1 SGHNT, CDR2 YENEEA. The CDR3 coding sequence is TGTGCCAGCAGCTGGAGCCCCTACAATGAGCAGTTCTTC. Translating it yields CASSWSPYNEQFF.

The chain couples TRBV29-1 to TRBJ1-1, with no clear D. This CDR3 region has 13 residues. With 6 bases removed from V and 2 bases from J, the gap between germline ends came to 13 bases. Germline V gene data show CDR1 as SQVTM and CDR2 as ANQGSEA. The CDR3 spells CSVIAGPNTEAFF. The CDR3 DNA sequence: TGCAGCGTCATCGCAGGACCAAACACTGAAGCTTTCTTT.

The genes are TRBV29-1 and TRBJ2-2; 10 bases align to TRBD1. Germline loops: CDR1 SQVTM, CDR2 ANQGSEA. The CDR3 is 13 amino acids. V trimming: 6 bases; J trimming: 5 bases; junction bases outside the gene matches: 3. The CDR3 reads CSVADRGTGELFF. Here the CDR3 DNA reads TGCAGCGTCGCGGACAGGGGGACCGGGGAGCTGTTTTTT.

J is TRBJ2-6 and V is TRBV20-1; no definite D call. Germline CDR1 is DFQATT and CDR2 is SNEGSKA (reference sequence). The CDR3 is 14 amino acids. Trimming left V 0 bases short and J 2 bases short, with 5 bases between. The CDR3 sequence is CSARDVAGANVLTF. As DNA, the CDR3 is TGCAGTGCTAGAGATGTCGCTGGGGCCAACGTCCTGACTTTC.

The chain couples TRBV7-2 to TRBJ2-3, with 12 bases aligning to TRBD2. CDR1 is SGHTA and CDR2 is FQGNSA in the germline V gene. J gave up 5 bases and V 2 bases, and 2 bases lay outside the gene matches. CDR3 length: 15 residues. CDR3 DNA sequence: TGTGCCAGCAGCTTACCTAGCGGGAGGGGAGATACGCAGTATTTT. This sequence encodes CASSLPSGRGDTQYF.

This clonotype was seen many times. The rearrangement links TRBV6-2 or TRBV6-3 to TRBJ1-1; tentatively, D is TRBD1 (6 bases). Germline-derived CDR1 and CDR2 are MNHEY and SVGEGT. V shed 2 bases and J shed 0 bases, with 16 bases lying between them. The CDR3 contains 17 residues. CDR3 bases: TGTGCCAGCAGTTACCCACCGGGGCAGGGGATGAACACTGAAGCTTTCTTT. Encoded protein: CASSYPPGQGMNTEAFF.

This clonotype was detected only once. The chain carries TRBV20-1 and TRBJ2-3, with D uncertain. CDR1 is DFQATT and CDR2 is SNEGSKA in the germline V gene (reference sequence). The CDR3 is 11 residues long. Trimming took 5 bases from V and 5 from J, leaving 8 bases between them. The DNA of the CDR3 is TGCAGTGCTCACCCCGGAGATACGCAGTATTTT. Residues: CSAHPGDTQYF.